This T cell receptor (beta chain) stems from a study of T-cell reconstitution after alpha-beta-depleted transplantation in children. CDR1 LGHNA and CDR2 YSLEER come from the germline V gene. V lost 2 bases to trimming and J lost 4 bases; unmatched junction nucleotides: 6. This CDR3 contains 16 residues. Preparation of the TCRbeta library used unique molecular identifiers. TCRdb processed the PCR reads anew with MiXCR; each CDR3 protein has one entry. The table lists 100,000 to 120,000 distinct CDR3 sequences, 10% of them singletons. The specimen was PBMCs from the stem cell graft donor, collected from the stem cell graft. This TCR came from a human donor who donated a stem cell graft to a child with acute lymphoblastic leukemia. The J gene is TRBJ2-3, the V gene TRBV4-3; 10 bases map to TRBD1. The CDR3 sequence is CASSQYRQGASDTQYF. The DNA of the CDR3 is TGCGCCAGCAGCCAATACAGACAGGGGGCATCAGATACGCAGTATTTT.